A selection of T cell receptor beta chains follows, all from one sample in a study of T cells in Graves' hyperthyroidism and ophthalmopathy. TCRdb itself ran the multiplex PCR reads through MiXCR, one entry per CDR3 protein. The repertoire holds around 300,000 distinct CDR3 sequences, with 20% to 25% as singletons. The sample taken for sequencing was blood. The receptor source for this set is a young man with Graves' ophthalmopathy. CDR3s leave out the opening cysteine and the closing phenylalanine or tryptophan.

J gene	V gene	CDR3 protein
TRBJ1-2	TRBV15	ATSKTTGDRYGYT
TRBJ1-2	TRBV28	ASSLIGQGISRYGYT
TRBJ2-7	TRBV11-3	ASSVEGFSYEQY
TRBJ2-5	TRBV28	ASTQDRGRWETQY
TRBJ2-7	TRBV5-1	ASSQGGQGAYEQY
TRBJ2-3	TRBV30	AWSTSGPPTDTQY
TRBJ2-7	TRBV10-3	AISDDFSDYEQY
TRBJ1-3	TRBV12-3/TRBV12-4	ATRDTPTSGNTIY
TRBJ1-4	TRBV5-8	ASSQGQVTTNEKLF
TRBJ2-1	TRBV2	ASTSEANEQF
TRBJ2-7	TRBV28	ASSSLGQGRGRQY
TRBJ2-1	TRBV28	ASSSTGDEQF
TRBJ2-1	TRBV27	ASSLLPGGNNEQF
TRBJ2-1	TRBV5-1	ASRLRLAISYNEQF
TRBJ2-3	TRBV2	ASSSSGRSRSTDTQY
TRBJ2-4	TRBV20-1	SAGRGLAKNIQY
TRBJ2-4	TRBV30	AWSVNGVLAKNIQY
TRBJ1-5	TRBV2	ASAQGADGNQPQH
TRBJ1-1	TRBV18	ASSPTELNAEAF
TRBJ2-2	TRBV5-1	ASSFDRGTGELF
TRBJ2-1	TRBV6-1	ASGESYNEQF
TRBJ2-2	TRBV11-3	ASSPETLGELF
TRBJ2-1	TRBV12-3/TRBV12-4	ASRVPMKGQF
TRBJ1-1	TRBV6-5	ASSYGGATEAF
TRBJ2-3	TRBV12-3/TRBV12-4	ASSFGRRTSTDTQY
TRBJ2-7	TRBV20-1	SARDGRASSYEQY
TRBJ2-7	TRBV3-1	ASSQAGRPYEQY
TRBJ1-1	TRBV28	ASSTLDANTEAF
TRBJ1-2	TRBV5-1	ASSLMPGVSNGYT
TRBJ1-4	TRBV7-2	ASSTRDIRSEKLF
TRBJ1-1	TRBV18	ASSPNFLVGLNTEAF
TRBJ2-5	TRBV5-1	ASSFNSGTETQY
TRBJ2-3	TRBV13	ASGVGGGNTDTQY
TRBJ1-2	TRBV2	VSSLGTAYGYT
TRBJ2-1	TRBV27	ASSLRLGGEQF
TRBJ2-7	TRBV14	ASSQGDRSSYEQY
TRBJ2-7	TRBV18	ASSPSSTGAYEQY
TRBJ2-7	TRBV6-5	ASSYLGQGASYEQY
TRBJ2-7	TRBV5-1	ASSFDSGTNYEQY
TRBJ2-2	TRBV13	ASSLGVTSGLETGELF
TRBJ1-1	TRBV11-2	ASSLNTGMNTEAF
TRBJ2-3	TRBV19	ATQNLAGTDTQY
TRBJ2-2	TRBV19	ASSIHTGELF
TRBJ1-4	TRBV5-1	ASGTGDEKLF
TRBJ1-2	TRBV14	ASSAGTGSYGYT
TRBJ2-7	TRBV20-1	SARGSGGGYEQY
TRBJ1-6	TRBV28	ASSPSHRKGEGLNSPLH
TRBJ1-1	TRBV5-6	ASRLLGDRVVMNTEAF
TRBJ2-3	TRBV11-3	ASSLDLGGNTQY
TRBJ2-4	TRBV29-1	SVDTGSVQY
TRBJ2-1	TRBV20-1	SARSSGANNEQF
TRBJ2-1	TRBV12-5	ASGSARANEQF
TRBJ2-7	TRBV12-3/TRBV12-4	ASSGTGGYYEQY
TRBJ2-7	TRBV5-1	ASSLLPSGLGGGYEQY